The next 23 T cell receptor beta chains were all read from a single sample in a study of beta chain features in type 1 diabetes. Expressed TCRB transcripts got sequenced, as all isolated RNA was reverse transcribed. Data came from immunoSEQ multiplex PCR; TCRdb stores just in-frame clones and leaves some out. The sample lists 400,000 or so clones, roughly 12% seen once, with approximately 0.01% in the top ten. These receptors' targets are unknown. Overall study findings and caveats: Type 1 diabetes patients had TCRB CDR3s that were shorter (moderately but significantly so) in all four CD4+ subsets.

Specimen: naive CD4+ T cells from blood. The receptors originated from a woman younger than 30 with type 1 diabetes.

The chain combines TRBV6-1 with TRBJ2-3, with D tentatively TRBD1 (6 bases). Germline assignment: CDR1 MNHNS and CDR2 SASEGT. V was pared by 7 bases and J by 1 base, with 15 bases between. This CDR3 is built from 15 residues. Here the CDR3 DNA reads TGTGCCAGCATTACAGGGAAAGCGGGCACAGATACGCAGTATTTT. Amino acids: CASITGKAGTDTQYF.

There are a few counts of this clone. This sequence joins TRBV29-1 and TRBJ2-7, with 8 positions matching TRBD1. This CDR3 has 13 amino acids. Germline V gene data show CDR1 as SQVTM and CDR2 as ANQGSEA. With V trimmed by 6 bases and J by 4 bases, 8 bases remained unmatched. The CDR3 DNA reads as TGCAGCGTGCGCCGACAGGGGAGGTACGAGCAGTACTTC. Protein: CSVRRQGRYEQYF.

This clone showed up just a few times. The gene calls are TRBV28 and TRBJ2-1, with 9 nucleotides matching TRBD1. CDR3 length: 15 residues. Trimming at V came to 7 bases and at J to 4 bases, leaving 8 bases not matched to a gene. From germline, CDR1 is MDHEN and CDR2 SYDVKM. The CDR3 is CASMGRGQGYNEQFF. CDR3 DNA: TGTGCCAGCATGGGGAGGGGACAGGGATACAATGAGCAGTTCTTC.

This clone was picked up a small number of times. The chain joins TRBV4-3 to TRBJ1-1; 8 bases fit TRBD1. The germline gives CDR1 LGHNA, CDR2 YSLEER. With V trimmed by 7 bases and J by 5 bases, 9 bases remained unmatched. The CDR3 has 14 amino acids. CDR3 nucleotide sequence: TGCGCCAGCACCTGGACAGGGCGTCGGACTGAAGCTTTCTTT. Amino acid sequence: CASTWTGRRTEAFF.

In this sample, this clone turned up a few times. The chain recombines TRBV2 with TRBJ1-1; D ambiguous. The CDR3 is 13 amino acids. Germline V gene lookup returns CDR1 SNHLY and CDR2 FYNNEI. Trimming took 8 bases from V and 3 from J, leaving 13 bases between them. In DNA form, the CDR3 reads TGTGCCAGCTCACCAACCGCGCACACTGAAGCTTTCTTT. Amino acid sequence: CASSPTAHTEAFF. Using reference TRBV2 and TRBJ1-1 for the parts outside the CDR3, the full variable domain is EPEVTQTPSHQVTQMGQEVILRCVPISNHLYFYWYRQILGQKVEFLVSFYNNEISEKSEIFDDQFSVERPDGSNFTLKIRSTKLEDSAMYFCASSPTAHTEAFFGQGTRLTVV.

The rearrangement links TRBV7-2 to TRBJ2-4; 12 positions agree with TRBD2. The CDR3 runs 17 residues. Germline assignment: CDR1 SGHTA and CDR2 FQGNSA. The V and J ends lost 5 bases and 3 bases, in that order; junction bases with no gene match: 8. CDR3 nucleotide sequence: TGTGCCAGCAGCGCCCGACTAGCGGGGGCCATCAAAAACATTCAGTACTTC. Its translation is CASSARLAGAIKNIQYF.

The rearrangement joins TRBV9 to TRBJ2-7; D call uncertain. Per germline, CDR1 SGDLS and CDR2 YYNGEE. The CDR3 consists of 12 residues. The germline V and J ends were trimmed by 4 bases and 4 bases, with 9 bases remaining between them. CDR3 sequence (DNA): TGTGCCAGCAGCTCAACACCGTACGAGCAGTACTTC. This encodes CASSSTPYEQYF.

The rearrangement links TRBV29-1 to TRBJ2-7, with 7 bases that match TRBD1. CDR3 length equals 13 residues. In germline, CDR1 is SQVTM, CDR2 ANQGSEA. The trim removed 4 bases at V and 9 bases at J, leaving 12 bases unmatched. The CDR3 sequence is CSVGLETGSRQYF. DNA for the CDR3: TGCAGCGTTGGTTTGGAGACAGGGTCCCGGCAGTACTTC.

In its sample, this clone was seen a few times. The rearrangement uses TRBV7-9 and TRBJ2-1; weak D call: TRBD1 (6 bases). Deletions cut 8 bases from V and 0 bases from J, with 14 bases between. The CDR3 sequence is 15 residues long. Germline V gene sequence: CDR1 SEHNR, CDR2 FQNEAQ (reference sequence). CDR3 in DNA: TGTGCCAGCCAACTAGGACAGAGCTCCTACAATGAGCAGTTCTTC. Its protein is CASQLGQSSYNEQFF.

This clone was observed a few times. The rearrangement links TRBV28 to TRBJ2-1; possibly TRBD1 for D (6 bases). The V and J ends lost 11 bases and 0 bases respectively, with 14 bases between them. This CDR3 region has 14 residues. Per the germline V gene, CDR1 is MDHEN and CDR2 is SYDVKM. The CDR3 nucleotides read TGTGCCTCCATCAGGGGAAGCTCCTACAATGAGCAGTTCTTC. Its translation: CASIRGSSYNEQFF.

This clone was recorded a few times. The chain employs TRBV23-1 and TRBJ1-1, with D perhaps TRBD1 (6 bases). TRBV23-1 carries the ORF label, with uncertain function. The CDR3 is 17 amino acids. Trimming pared 2 bases from V and 0 bases from J, leaving 16 bases between. CDR3 in amino acids: CASSQRSGVVVNTEAFF. The CDR3 DNA is TGCGCCAGCAGTCAAAGGTCAGGGGTGGTTGTGAACACTGAAGCTTTCTTT.

This clone was counted between two and nine times. The V gene is TRBV28, the J gene TRBJ1-1, with D tentatively TRBD1 (5 bases). CDR1 and CDR2 (germline): MDHEN, SYDVKM. Deletions cut 6 bases from V and 4 bases from J, with 15 bases between. The CDR3 extends over 14 amino acids. The CDR3: CASSPGGSSTEAFF. The CDR3 DNA sequence: TGTGCCAGCAGCCCCGGGGGATCGTCCACTGAAGCTTTCTTT.

The V call is TRBV21-1, the J call TRBJ1-1. TRBV21-1 is deemed a pseudogene. The CDR3 consists of 11 residues. CDR3 sequence: CCLRRNTEAFF. CDR3 in DNA: TGTTGCCTGCGGAGGAACACTGAAGCTTTCTTT.

This clone was found a few times. The CDR3 protein is CASSPRKASKIAGEVREQFF. The CDR3 bases are TGTGCCAGCAGCCCAAGGAAGGCCTCCAAAATAGCGGGAGAGGTTCGGGAGCAGTTCTTC. V is TRBV7-8 and J is TRBJ2-1; TRBD2 aligns across 9 bases. CDR3 size: 20 residues. From germline, CDR1 is SGHVS and CDR2 FQNEAQ. V lost 5 bases, J lost 10 bases, and 27 bases stayed unmatched.

This chain joins TRBV7-9 and TRBJ2-1; 8 nucleotides match TRBD2. CDR3 size: 15 residues. From germline, CDR1 is SEHNR and CDR2 FQNEAQ (reference sequence). With V trimmed by 2 bases and J by 5 bases, 5 bases remained unmatched. CDR3: CASSLKTSVHNEQFF. In DNA form, the CDR3 reads TGTGCCAGCAGCTTAAAGACTAGCGTCCACAATGAGCAGTTCTTC.

This sequence joins TRBV6-5 and TRBJ1-4; D is undetermined. V was cut by 2 bases and J by 5 bases, with 6 bases left in between. The germline gives CDR1 MNHEY, CDR2 SVGAGI. This CDR3 contains 13 residues. The CDR3 region has the DNA TGTGCCAGCAGTTACGGTCAGAATGAAAAACTGTTTTTT. Translated: CASSYGQNEKLFF.

This chain connects TRBV29-1 to TRBJ2-3, with D possibly TRBD2 on 5 matching bases. The germline V gene encodes CDR1 SQVTM and CDR2 ANQGSEA. V was clipped by 7 bases and J by 0 bases, with 14 bases between them. The CDR3 is 14 residues long. This CDR3 is CSADGRVSTDTQYF. The CDR3 bases are TGCAGCGCCGATGGGAGAGTTAGCACAGATACGCAGTATTTT.

The chain employs TRBV5-6 and TRBJ2-5; 8 bases line up with TRBD2. Germline loops: CDR1 SGHDT, CDR2 YYEEEE. The ends lost 5 bases at V and 4 bases at J; junction bases unmatched: 4. There are 13 residues in the CDR3. The CDR3 DNA reads TGTGCCAGCAGTCAGCTAGCGGGAGAGACCCAGTACTTC. Its translation is CASSQLAGETQYF.

This clone was detected only a few times. CDR3 loop: CASSQKFSGGFQETQYF. The CDR3 region has the DNA TGTGCCAGCAGCCAGAAGTTTAGCGGGGGTTTCCAAGAGACCCAGTACTTC. The V and J genes are TRBV11-2 and TRBJ2-5; 9 bases agree with TRBD2. This CDR3 comprises 17 residues. CDR1 is SGHAT, CDR2 FQNNGV, per germline. V trimming: 5 bases; J trimming: 1 base; junction bases outside the gene matches: 11.

This CDR3 is CASSLGTSLFMQYF. In nucleotides, the CDR3 is TGTGCCAGCAGCTTGGGGACTAGCCTCTTTATGCAGTACTTC. The chain carries TRBV5-6 and TRBJ2-7, with 8 bases aligning to TRBD2. The CDR3 covers 14 residues. The germline V gene encodes CDR1 SGHDT and CDR2 YYEEEE. Losses at the gene ends were 0 bases for V and 9 bases for J; bases not matched to a gene: 8.

This clone was counted a few times. The chain uses TRBV11-2 and TRBJ2-4, with 9 bases lining up with TRBD2. This CDR3 spans 16 amino acids. The V gene end was trimmed by 0 bases and the J gene end by 8 bases; junction bases not matched to a gene: 8. Germline values: CDR1 SGHAT, CDR2 FQNNGV. The DNA of the CDR3 is TGTGCCAGCAGCTTAGATCTGGCTAGCGGGGTTGACATTCAGTACTTC. It translates to CASSLDLASGVDIQYF. The whole variable domain, filled in from reference TRBV11-2 and TRBJ2-4, reads EAGVAQSPRYKIIEKRQSVAFWCNPISGHATLYWYQQILGQGPKLLIQFQNNGVVDDSQLPKDRFSAERLKGVDSTLKIQPAKLEDSAVYLCASSLDLASGVDIQYFGAGTRLSVL.

The rearrangement joins TRBV30 to TRBJ2-1, with 10 bases lining up with TRBD2. The length of the CDR3 is 16 residues. Trimming took 0 bases from V and 8 from J; bases not matched to a gene: 10. From germline, CDR1 is GTSNPN and CDR2 SVGIG (reference sequence). CDR3 amino acids: CAWSVWASGSHDEQFF. In DNA form, the CDR3 reads TGTGCCTGGAGTGTATGGGCTAGCGGGAGTCACGATGAGCAGTTCTTC.

J is TRBJ1-2 and V is TRBV6-5; no clear D gene. The CDR3 contains 12 residues. Germline CDR1 is MNHEY and CDR2 is SVGAGI. V was trimmed by 6 bases and J by 3 bases, leaving 8 bases between them. CDR3 coding DNA: TGTGCCAGCAGCCCGAGCCACTATGGCTACACCTTC. Protein sequence: CASSPSHYGYTF.